The sample holds a few counts of the clone carrying this T cell receptor (beta chain). Its specificity is not known. These data belong to a study of vaccination and CD4 T cells after COVID-19. The wider study: The study enrolled six male and four female convalescents, two of whom were Hispanic.

This sample's treatment: approximately 11-day PBMC culture with coronavirus spike peptide pools or control peptides (ViraFEST assay). ViraFEST used peptide pools to expand antigen-specific T cells, then sequenced TCRs. Researchers used the Oncomine TCR Beta short-read assay to sequence DNA from cultured CD4+ T cells. TCRdb re-called the PCR reads with MiXCR, one entry per CDR3 protein. Of some 15,000 distinct CDR3 sequences in the sample, approximately 51% were seen once. The receptor was isolated from a human donor who had recovered from COVID-19. Source: CD4+ T cells from blood, cultured in vitro, taken before SARS-CoV-2 vaccination.

The CDR3 spells CSETGTGLNEQFF. Written as DNA, the CDR3 is TGCAGTGAGACCGGGACAGGCCTCAATGAGCAGTTCTTC. The gene calls are TRBV20-1 and TRBJ2-1, with TRBD1 identical over 8 bases. The CDR3 is 13 amino acids. From germline, CDR1 is DFQATT and CDR2 SNEGSKA (reference sequence). The trim removed 7 bases at V and 6 bases at J, leaving 8 bases unmatched.